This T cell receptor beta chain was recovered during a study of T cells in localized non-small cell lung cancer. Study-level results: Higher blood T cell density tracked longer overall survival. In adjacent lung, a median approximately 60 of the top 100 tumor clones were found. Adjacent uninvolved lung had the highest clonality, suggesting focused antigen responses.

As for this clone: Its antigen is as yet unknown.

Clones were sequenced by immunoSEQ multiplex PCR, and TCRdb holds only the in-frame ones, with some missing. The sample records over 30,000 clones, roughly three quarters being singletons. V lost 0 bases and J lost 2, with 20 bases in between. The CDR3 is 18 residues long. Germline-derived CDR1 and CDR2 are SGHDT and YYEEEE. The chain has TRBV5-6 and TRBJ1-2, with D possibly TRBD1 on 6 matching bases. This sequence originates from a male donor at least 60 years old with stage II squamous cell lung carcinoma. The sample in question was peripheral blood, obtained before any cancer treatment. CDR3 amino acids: CASSLAVGVRGENYGYTF. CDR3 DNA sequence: TGTGCCAGCAGCTTGGCAGTTGGGGTCAGGGGCGAAAACTATGGCTACACCTTC. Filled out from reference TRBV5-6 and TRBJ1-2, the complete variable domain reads DAGVTQSPTHLIKTRGQQVTLRCSPKSGHDTVSWYQQALGQGPQFIFQYYEEEERQRGNFPDRFSGHQFPNYSSELNVNALLLGDSALYLCASSLAVGVRGENYGYTFGSGTRLTVV.